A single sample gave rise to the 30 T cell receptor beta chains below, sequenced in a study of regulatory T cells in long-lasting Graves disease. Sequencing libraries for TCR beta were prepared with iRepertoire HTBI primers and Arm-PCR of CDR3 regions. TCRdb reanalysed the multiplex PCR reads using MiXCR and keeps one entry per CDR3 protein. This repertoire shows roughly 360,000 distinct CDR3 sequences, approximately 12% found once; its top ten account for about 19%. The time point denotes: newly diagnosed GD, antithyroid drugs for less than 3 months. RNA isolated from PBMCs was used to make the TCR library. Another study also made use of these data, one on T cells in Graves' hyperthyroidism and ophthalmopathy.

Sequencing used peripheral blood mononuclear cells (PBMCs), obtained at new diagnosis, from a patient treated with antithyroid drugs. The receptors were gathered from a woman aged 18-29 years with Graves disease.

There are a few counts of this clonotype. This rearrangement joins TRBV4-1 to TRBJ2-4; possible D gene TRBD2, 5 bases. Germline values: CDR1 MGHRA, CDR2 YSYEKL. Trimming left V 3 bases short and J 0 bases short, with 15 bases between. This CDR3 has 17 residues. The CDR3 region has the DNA TGCGCCAGCAGCCACCTAGGAGGAAAACTAGCCAAAAACATTCAGTACTTC. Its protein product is CASSHLGGKLAKNIQYF.

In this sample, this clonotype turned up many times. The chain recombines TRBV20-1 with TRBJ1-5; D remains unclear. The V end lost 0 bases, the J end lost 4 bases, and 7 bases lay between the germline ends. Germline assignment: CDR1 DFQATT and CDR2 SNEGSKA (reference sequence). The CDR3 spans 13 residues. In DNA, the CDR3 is TGCAGTGCTAGAGATGGTACTAATCAGCCCCAGCATTTT. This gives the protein CSARDGTNQPQHF.

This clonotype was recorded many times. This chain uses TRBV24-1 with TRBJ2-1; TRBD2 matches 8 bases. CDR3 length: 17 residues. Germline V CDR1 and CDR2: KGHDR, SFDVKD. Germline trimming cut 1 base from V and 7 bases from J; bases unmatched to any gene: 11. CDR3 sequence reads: CATSDFVLASGQNEQFF. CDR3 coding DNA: TGTGCCACCAGTGATTTTGTGTTGGCTAGCGGGCAGAATGAGCAGTTCTTC.

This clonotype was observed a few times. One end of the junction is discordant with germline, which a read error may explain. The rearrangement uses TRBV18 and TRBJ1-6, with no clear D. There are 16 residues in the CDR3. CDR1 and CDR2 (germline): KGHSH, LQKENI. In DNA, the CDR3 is TGTGCCAACTCACCAAATCCAGAGCGGTGGAATTCACCCCTCCACTTT. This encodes CANSPNPERWNSPLHF.

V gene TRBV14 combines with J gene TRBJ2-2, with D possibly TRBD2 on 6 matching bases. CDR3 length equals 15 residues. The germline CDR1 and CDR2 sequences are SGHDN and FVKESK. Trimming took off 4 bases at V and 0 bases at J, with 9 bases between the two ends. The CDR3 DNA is TGTGCCAGCAGCCCCGGGACTCCGAACACCGGGGAGCTGTTTTTT. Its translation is CASSPGTPNTGELFF.

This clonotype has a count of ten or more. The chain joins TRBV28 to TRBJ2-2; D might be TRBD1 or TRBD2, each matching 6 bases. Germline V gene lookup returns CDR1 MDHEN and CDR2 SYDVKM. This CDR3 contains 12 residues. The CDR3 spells CFTGASTGELFF. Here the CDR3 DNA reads TGTTTCACGGGGGCTAGCACCGGGGAGCTGTTTTTT.

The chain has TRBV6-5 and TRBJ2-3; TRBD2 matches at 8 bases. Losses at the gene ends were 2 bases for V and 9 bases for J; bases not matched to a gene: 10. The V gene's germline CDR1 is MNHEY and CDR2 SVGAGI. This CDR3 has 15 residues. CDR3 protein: CASSYGAGAQQTQYF. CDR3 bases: TGTGCCAGCAGTTACGGAGCGGGGGCGCAGCAGACGCAGTATTTT.

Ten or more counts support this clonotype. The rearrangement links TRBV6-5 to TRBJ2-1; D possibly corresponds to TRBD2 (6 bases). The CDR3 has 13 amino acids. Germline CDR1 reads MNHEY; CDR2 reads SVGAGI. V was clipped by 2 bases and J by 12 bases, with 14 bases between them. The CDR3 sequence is CASSYEWAGPQFF. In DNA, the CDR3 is TGTGCCAGCAGTTACGAGTGGGCGGGGCCGCAGTTCTTC.

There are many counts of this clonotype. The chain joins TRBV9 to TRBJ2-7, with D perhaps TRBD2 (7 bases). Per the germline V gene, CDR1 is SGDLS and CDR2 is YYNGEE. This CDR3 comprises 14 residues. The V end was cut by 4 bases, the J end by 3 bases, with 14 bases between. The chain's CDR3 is CASSPGGRLYEQYF. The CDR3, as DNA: TGTGCCAGCAGCCCGGGGGGCCGACTCTACGAGCAGTACTTC.

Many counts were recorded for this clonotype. In DNA form, the CDR3 reads TGTGCCAGCTATTTCAGGACCCCGGGTGAGCAGTTCTTC. This sequence encodes CASYFRTPGEQFF. The V gene is TRBV12-3 or TRBV12-4, the J gene TRBJ2-1; no firm D call. Trimming cost V 8 bases and J 9 bases, with 17 bases left between them. This CDR3 region has 13 residues.

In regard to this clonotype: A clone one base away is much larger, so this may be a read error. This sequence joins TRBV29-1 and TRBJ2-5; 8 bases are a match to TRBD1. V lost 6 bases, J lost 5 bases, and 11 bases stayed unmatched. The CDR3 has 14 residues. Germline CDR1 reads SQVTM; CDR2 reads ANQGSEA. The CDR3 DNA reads TGCAGCGTAGTAGATAATACAGGGGGGGAGACCCAGTACTTC. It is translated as CSVVDNTGGETQYF.

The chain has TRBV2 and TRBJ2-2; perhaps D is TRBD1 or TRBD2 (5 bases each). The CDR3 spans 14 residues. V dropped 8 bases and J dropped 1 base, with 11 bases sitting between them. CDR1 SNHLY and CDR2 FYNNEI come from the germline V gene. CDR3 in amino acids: CASQRQGNTGELFF. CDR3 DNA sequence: TGTGCCAGCCAGCGGCAGGGGAACACCGGGGAGCTGTTTTTT.

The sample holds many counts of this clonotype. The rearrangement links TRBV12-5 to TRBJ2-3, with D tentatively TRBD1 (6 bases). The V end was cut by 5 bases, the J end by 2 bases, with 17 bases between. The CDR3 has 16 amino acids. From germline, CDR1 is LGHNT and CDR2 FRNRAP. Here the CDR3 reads CASGPHTGPYTDTQYF. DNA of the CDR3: TGTGCTAGTGGTCCTCACACAGGGCCCTACACAGATACGCAGTATTTT.

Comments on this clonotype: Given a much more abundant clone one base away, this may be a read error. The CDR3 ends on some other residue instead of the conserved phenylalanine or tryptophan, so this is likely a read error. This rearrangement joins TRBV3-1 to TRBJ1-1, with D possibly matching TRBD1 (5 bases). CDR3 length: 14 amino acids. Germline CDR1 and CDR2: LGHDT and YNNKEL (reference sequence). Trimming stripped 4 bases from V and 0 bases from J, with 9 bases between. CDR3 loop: CASSRRVLNTEAFL. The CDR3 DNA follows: TGTGCCAGCAGCCGCAGGGTTTTGAACACTGAAGCTTTCCTT.

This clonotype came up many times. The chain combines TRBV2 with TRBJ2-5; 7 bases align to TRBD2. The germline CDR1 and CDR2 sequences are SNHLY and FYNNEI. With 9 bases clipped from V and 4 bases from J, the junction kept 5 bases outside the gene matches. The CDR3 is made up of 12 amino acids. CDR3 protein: CASDLAAETQYF. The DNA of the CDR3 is TGTGCCAGTGATCTAGCGGCAGAGACCCAGTACTTC.

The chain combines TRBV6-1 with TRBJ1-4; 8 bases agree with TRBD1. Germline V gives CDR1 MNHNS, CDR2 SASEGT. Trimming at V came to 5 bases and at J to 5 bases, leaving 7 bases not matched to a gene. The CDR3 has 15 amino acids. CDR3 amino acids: CASSKWTGWNEKLFF. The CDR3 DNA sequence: TGTGCCAGCAGTAAATGGACAGGGTGGAATGAAAAACTGTTTTTT.

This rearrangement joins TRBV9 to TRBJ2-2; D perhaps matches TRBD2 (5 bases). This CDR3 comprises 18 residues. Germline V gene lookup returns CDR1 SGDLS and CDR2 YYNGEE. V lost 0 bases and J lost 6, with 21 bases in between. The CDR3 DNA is TGTGCCAGCAGCGTAGTTCCCCACAGTGTACTAGAGGCCGGGGAGCTGTTTTTT. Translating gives CASSVVPHSVLEAGELFF.

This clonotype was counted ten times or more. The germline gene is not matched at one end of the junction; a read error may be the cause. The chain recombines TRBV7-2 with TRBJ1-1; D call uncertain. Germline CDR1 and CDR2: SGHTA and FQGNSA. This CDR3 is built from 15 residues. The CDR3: CASSQRTRTNTEASF. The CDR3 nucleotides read TGTGCCAGCAGCCAAAGGACGCGAACTAACACTGAAGCTTCCTTT.

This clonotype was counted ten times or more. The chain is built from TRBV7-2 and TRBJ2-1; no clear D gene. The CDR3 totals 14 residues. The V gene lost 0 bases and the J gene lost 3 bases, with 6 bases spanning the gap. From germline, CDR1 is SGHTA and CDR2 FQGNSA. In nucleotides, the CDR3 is TGTGCCAGCAGCTTAGCCCAGCGCTACAATGAGCAGTTCTTC. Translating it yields CASSLAQRYNEQFF.

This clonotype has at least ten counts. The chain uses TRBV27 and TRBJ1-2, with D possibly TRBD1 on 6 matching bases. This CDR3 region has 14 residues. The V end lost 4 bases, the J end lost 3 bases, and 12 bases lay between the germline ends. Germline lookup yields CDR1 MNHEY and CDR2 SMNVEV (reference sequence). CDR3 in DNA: TGTGCCAGCAGTTCAACAGGACAGTACTATGGCTACACCTTC. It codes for CASSSTGQYYGYTF.

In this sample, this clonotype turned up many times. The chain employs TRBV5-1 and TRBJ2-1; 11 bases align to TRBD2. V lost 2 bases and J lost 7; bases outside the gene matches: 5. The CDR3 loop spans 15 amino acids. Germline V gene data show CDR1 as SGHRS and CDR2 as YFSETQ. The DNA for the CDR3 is TGCGCCAGCAGCTTTCTAGCGGGGGGCGCGAATGAGCAGTTCTTC. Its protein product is CASSFLAGGANEQFF. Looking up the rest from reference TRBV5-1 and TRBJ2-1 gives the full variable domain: KAGVTQTPRYLIKTRGQQVTLSCSPISGHRSVSWYQQTPGQGLQFLFEYFSETQRNKGNFPGRFSGRQFSNSRSEMNVSTLELGDSALYLCASSFLAGGANEQFFGPGTRLTVL.

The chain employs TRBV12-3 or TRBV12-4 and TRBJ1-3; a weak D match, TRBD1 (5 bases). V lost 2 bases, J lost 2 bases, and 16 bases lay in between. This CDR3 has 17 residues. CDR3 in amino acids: CASSLYPGGFTGNTIYF. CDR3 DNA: TGTGCCAGCAGTTTATATCCCGGGGGTTTTACTGGAAACACCATATATTTT.

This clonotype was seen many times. CDR3 sequence (DNA): TGCGCCAGCAGTGGGCTAACCCACTTCTCTGGGGCCAACGTCCTGACTTTC. This codes for CASSGLTHFSGANVLTF. The rearrangement uses TRBV5-1 and TRBJ2-6; unclear D gene. Germline-derived CDR1 and CDR2 are SGHRS and YFSETQ. This CDR3 spans 17 amino acids. The germline V and J ends were trimmed by 5 bases and 0 bases, with 15 bases remaining between them. Full variable domain (remainder filled in from reference TRBV5-1 and TRBJ2-6): KAGVTQTPRYLIKTRGQQVTLSCSPISGHRSVSWYQQTPGQGLQFLFEYFSETQRNKGNFPGRFSGRQFSNSRSEMNVSTLELGDSALYLCASSGLTHFSGANVLTFGAGSRLTVL.

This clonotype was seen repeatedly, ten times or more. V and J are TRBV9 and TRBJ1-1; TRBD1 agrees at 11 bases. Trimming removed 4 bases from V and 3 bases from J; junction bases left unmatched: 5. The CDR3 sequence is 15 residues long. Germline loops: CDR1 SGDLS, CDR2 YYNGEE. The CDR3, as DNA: TGTGCCAGCAGCAAGGACAGGGGGCGGGACACTGAAGCTTTCTTT. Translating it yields CASSKDRGRDTEAFF.

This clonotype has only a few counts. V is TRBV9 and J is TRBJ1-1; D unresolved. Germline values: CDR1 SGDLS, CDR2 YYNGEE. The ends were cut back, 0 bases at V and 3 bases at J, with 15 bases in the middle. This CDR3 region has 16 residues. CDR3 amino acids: CASSVAPGPGHTEAFF. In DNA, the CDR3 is TGTGCCAGCAGCGTAGCCCCGGGTCCAGGACACACTGAAGCTTTCTTT. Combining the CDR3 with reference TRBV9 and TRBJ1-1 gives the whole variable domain DSGVTQTPKHLITATGQRVTLRCSPRSGDLSVYWYQQSLDQGLQFLIQYYNGEERAKGNILERFSAQQFPDLHSELNLSSLELGDSALYFCASSVAPGPGHTEAFFGQGTRLTVV.

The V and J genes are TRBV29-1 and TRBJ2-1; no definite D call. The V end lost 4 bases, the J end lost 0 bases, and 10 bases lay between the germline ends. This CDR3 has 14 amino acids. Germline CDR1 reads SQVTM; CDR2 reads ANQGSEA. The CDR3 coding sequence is TGCAGCGTTGGTCGCAGGCTCTCCTACAATGAGCAGTTCTTC. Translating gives CSVGRRLSYNEQFF.

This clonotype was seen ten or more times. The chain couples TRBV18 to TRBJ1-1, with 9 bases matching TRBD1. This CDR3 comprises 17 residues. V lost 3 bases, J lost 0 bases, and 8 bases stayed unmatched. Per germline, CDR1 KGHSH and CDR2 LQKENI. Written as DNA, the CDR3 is TGTGCCAGCTCACCGGGACCAGGGACAGGGATGAACACTGAAGCTTTCTTT. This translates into CASSPGPGTGMNTEAFF.

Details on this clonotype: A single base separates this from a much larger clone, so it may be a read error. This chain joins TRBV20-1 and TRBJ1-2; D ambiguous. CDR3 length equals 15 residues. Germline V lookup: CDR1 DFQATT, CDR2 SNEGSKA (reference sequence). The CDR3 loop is CSARDQQPSNYRYTF. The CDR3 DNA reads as TGCAGTGCTAGAGATCAACAGCCTAGTAACTATCGCTACACCTTC.

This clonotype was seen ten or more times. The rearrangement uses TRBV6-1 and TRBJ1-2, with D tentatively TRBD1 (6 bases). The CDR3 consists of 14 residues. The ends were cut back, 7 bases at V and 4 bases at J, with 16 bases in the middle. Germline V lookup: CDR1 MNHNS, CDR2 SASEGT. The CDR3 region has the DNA TGTGCCAGCACCGAAAGTCAGGGGATCTATGGCTACACCTTC. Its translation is CASTESQGIYGYTF.

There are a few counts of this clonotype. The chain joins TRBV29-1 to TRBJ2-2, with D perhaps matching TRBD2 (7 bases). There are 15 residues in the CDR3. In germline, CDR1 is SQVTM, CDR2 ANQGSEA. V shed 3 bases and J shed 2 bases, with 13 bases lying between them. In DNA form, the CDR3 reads TGCAGCGTTGAGAACAGGGAGGGTAACACCGGGGAGCTGTTTTTT. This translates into CSVENREGNTGELFF.